What follows are 18 T cell receptor beta chains derived from one specimen sequenced in a study of T cell responses to AZD1222 COVID-19 vaccine. Some clones are missing from TCRdb's copy, which holds only in-frame ones; the method was immunoSEQ multiplex PCR. The sample gives tens of thousands of clones, 88% of which show up once; roughly 25% is in the top ten. Sequencing was performed on peripheral blood, taken 28 days after the second AZD1222 dose. The receptor source for this set is an adult who received the AZD1222 COVID-19 vaccine.

The V gene is TRBV6-4, the J gene TRBJ2-1; possibly TRBD2 for D (6 bases). Trimming cost V 5 bases and J 12 bases, with 23 bases left between them. The germline CDR1 and CDR2 sequences are MRHNA and SNTAGT. The CDR3 spans 15 residues. For the CDR3, the DNA is TGTGCCAGCAGTTCGGTCGGGGCGGGAACCCGGGGGCAGTTCTTC. Translation gives CASSSVGAGTRGQFF.

V gene TRBV19 combines with J gene TRBJ2-7; possibly TRBD2 for D (5 bases). CDR1 LNHDA and CDR2 SQIVND come from the germline V gene (reference sequence). The CDR3 contains 13 residues. V dropped 5 bases and J dropped 2 bases, with 10 bases sitting between them. CDR3 DNA sequence: TGTGCCAGTAGTTTTAGCGCCACCTACGAGCAGTACTTC. As protein: CASSFSATYEQYF.

The rearrangement links TRBV5-1 to TRBJ2-3; weak D call: TRBD2 (5 bases). Deletions cut 4 bases from V and 5 bases from J, with 11 bases between. Germline values: CDR1 SGHRS, CDR2 YFSETQ. This CDR3 is built from 13 residues. The CDR3, as DNA: TGCGCCAGCAGCGTGTGGAGCGGAGATACGCAGTATTTT. As protein: CASSVWSGDTQYF.

The chain links TRBV6-5 to TRBJ2-1; D gene unclear. Germline V gene data show CDR1 as MNHEY and CDR2 as SVGAGI. Trimming took 7 bases from V and 2 from J, leaving 9 bases between them. This CDR3 region has 13 residues. The CDR3 coding sequence is TGTGCCAGCAATAGTAACACCTACAATGAGCAGTTCTTC. Protein sequence: CASNSNTYNEQFF.

The chain combines TRBV6-5 with TRBJ2-7; D not certain. Germline CDR1 and CDR2: MNHEY and SVGAGI. Trimming pared 0 bases from V and 2 bases from J, leaving 11 bases between. There are 15 residues in the CDR3. The CDR3 is CASSYSWQDAYEQYF. In nucleotides, the CDR3 is TGTGCCAGCAGTTACTCTTGGCAGGATGCCTACGAGCAGTACTTC.

This rearrangement joins TRBV7-2 to TRBJ1-1; D remains unclear. The CDR3 is 15 amino acids. Germline assignment: CDR1 SGHTA and CDR2 FQGNSA. V was trimmed by 1 base and J by 1 base, leaving 10 bases between them. The DNA of the CDR3 is TGTGCCAGCAGCTTAGTAGGGCAGAGGAACACTGAAGCTTTCTTT. Its protein is CASSLVGQRNTEAFF.

This clone was found a few times. The chain combines TRBV9 with TRBJ1-3; no reliable D call. V lost 0 bases and J 2 bases, leaving 15 bases between the germline ends. CDR3 length: 17 residues. Germline V CDR1 and CDR2: SGDLS, YYNGEE. Here the CDR3 DNA reads TGTGCCAGCAGCGTAGAGCCAGGACTTGTACCTGGAAACACCATATATTTT. It yields the protein CASSVEPGLVPGNTIYF.

In regard to this clone: The junction does not match germline at one end; this may be a read error. The rearrangement links TRBV7-2 to TRBJ1-1; D unresolved. Germline CDR1 SGHTA, CDR2 FQGNSA. The CDR3 length is 11 residues. CDR3 in amino acids: CASSSYSSLGF. The CDR3 DNA reads as TGTGCCAGCAGCTCCTACTCGAGTCTTGGGTTT. Full variable domain (missing parts from reference TRBV7-2 and TRBJ1-1): GAGVSQSPSNKVTEKGKDVELRCDPISGHTALYWYRQSLGQGLEFLIYFQGNSAPDKSGLPSDRFSAERTGGSVSTLTIQRTQQEDSAVYLCASSSYSSLGFGQGTRLTVV.

V usage is TRBV27 and J usage is TRBJ2-7; 7 nucleotides match TRBD1. With V trimmed by 4 bases and J by 0 bases, 6 bases remained unmatched. The CDR3 sequence is 15 residues long. CDR1 is MNHEY, CDR2 SMNVEV, per germline (reference sequence). CDR3 sequence: CASSSWTGTSYEQYF. The CDR3 nucleotides read TGTGCCAGCAGTTCCTGGACAGGAACCTCCTACGAGCAGTACTTC.

The chain combines TRBV9 with TRBJ2-4; TRBD2 matches 7 bases. The germline V gene encodes CDR1 SGDLS and CDR2 YYNGEE. CDR3 length: 19 residues. The ends lost 0 bases at V and 1 base at J; junction bases unmatched: 13. CDR3 amino acids: CASSVGAGDHRGAKNIQYF. In nucleotides, the CDR3 is TGTGCCAGCAGCGTAGGTGCGGGGGATCATAGAGGGGCCAAAAACATTCAGTACTTC.

This clone was detected a few times. The rearrangement uses TRBV7-9 and TRBJ1-2; the match to TRBD1 covers 8 bases. From germline, CDR1 is SEHNR and CDR2 FQNEAQ (reference sequence). The CDR3 length is 15 residues. Trimming took 5 bases from V and 7 from J; bases not matched to a gene: 12. The CDR3 region is CASSGVPGQGLGYTF. The CDR3 DNA is TGTGCCAGCAGCGGGGTCCCTGGACAGGGACTTGGCTACACCTTC.

The V and J genes are TRBV6-5 and TRBJ2-7, with D unresolved. The V end was cut by 6 bases, the J end by 6 bases, with 15 bases between. CDR3 length: 13 residues. Germline CDR1 and CDR2: MNHEY and SVGAGI. The CDR3, as DNA: TGTGCCAGCAGCCCCCGGTTTGGGATCGAGCAGTACTTC. This translates into CASSPRFGIEQYF.

V and J are TRBV7-2 and TRBJ2-7; tentative D call: TRBD1 (6 bases). This CDR3 is 15 amino acids long. The V and J ends lost 1 base and 1 base respectively, with 11 bases between them. Germline values: CDR1 SGHTA, CDR2 FQGNSA. The CDR3 DNA reads as TGTGCCAGCAGCTTAGGGACCCAGGGGTCCTACGAGCAGTACTTC. Amino acid sequence: CASSLGTQGSYEQYF.

V is TRBV20-1 and J is TRBJ1-5; 8 bases line up with TRBD1. Germline loops: CDR1 DFQATT, CDR2 SNEGSKA (reference sequence). The CDR3 is 15 amino acids. The junction had 8 bases not matched to a gene; V was cut back by 3 bases and J by 4 bases. CDR3 coding DNA: TGCAGTGCTAGTAATGGACAGGGACAAAATCAGCCCCAGCATTTT. Its protein product is CSASNGQGQNQPQHF.

The chain is built from TRBV12-5 and TRBJ2-1; 7 nucleotides align to TRBD2. There are 12 residues in the CDR3. After removal of 6 bases from V and 12 bases from J, the junction contained 8 bases not matched to a gene. Looked up from germline, CDR1 is LGHNT and CDR2 is FRNRAP. The DNA of the CDR3 is TGTGCTAGTGGCACGGACGGGAGGAGGCAGTTCTTC. It encodes CASGTDGRRQFF.

The genes are TRBV6-6 and TRBJ1-1; D is uncertain. Germline CDR1 reads MNHNY; CDR2 reads SVGAGI (reference sequence). The ends were cut back, 6 bases at V and 1 base at J, with 6 bases in the middle. The length of the CDR3 is 12 residues. CDR3 sequence (DNA): TGTGCCAGCAGCATTGGGAACACTGAAGCTTTCTTT. As protein: CASSIGNTEAFF.

This chain joins TRBV6-4 and TRBJ1-2, with 9 bases matching TRBD1. The length of the CDR3 is 15 residues. The V and J ends lost 6 bases and 7 bases, in that order; junction bases with no gene match: 12. From germline, CDR1 is MRHNA and CDR2 SNTAGT. CDR3: CASRAAPGQGVGYTF. CDR3 sequence (DNA): TGTGCCAGCAGGGCCGCCCCGGGACAGGGTGTTGGCTACACCTTC.

In nucleotides, the CDR3 is TGTGCCATCCCGGGTCTAAGTAAACCGAACACTGAAGCTTTCTTT. Translation gives CAIPGLSKPNTEAFF. This chain links TRBV2 with TRBJ1-1; no reliable D call. V shed 10 bases and J shed 1 base, with 19 bases lying between them. Germline V gene lookup returns CDR1 SNHLY and CDR2 FYNNEI. The CDR3 runs 15 residues.